This TCR beta chain was found in a study of blood T cells in healthy people across ages. Overall study findings and caveats: Samples with more naive T cells showed higher observed beta diversity.

PBMCs were isolated at a quantity of at least 6.5 million per sample. Alongside a J-beta primer mix, a sample-barcoded 5' primer served in a second PCR lasting about 7 to 11 cycles. Samples each returned at least 3 million CDR3-containing paired-end reads. TCRdb recomputed calls from the 5' RACE reads with MiXCR, one row per CDR3 protein. The sample consists of roughly 550,000 distinct CDR3 sequences, approximately 25% of them appearing once. CDR1 is SGHRS and CDR2 is YFSETQ in the germline V gene. CDR3 length equals 15 residues. Losses at the gene ends were 6 bases for V and 5 bases for J; bases not matched to a gene: 10. This clonotype has more than one count but fewer than ten. Its antigen is still unknown. The same sample was also studied in work on T cells of mothers and their children. That work contributes: The TCR beta CDR3 read count exceeded 10 million for each mother and was around 3.1 million for each child.

Sequenced sample: blood. This TCR was recovered from a boy aged 5-17 years in good health. The rearrangement links TRBV5-1 to TRBJ2-5; 10 nucleotides agree with TRBD1. CDR3 nucleotides: TGCGCCAGCACCCTAGGGGGACAGGGGCTCGAGACCCAGTACTTC. This codes for CASTLGGQGLETQYF.